This entry lists 27 T cell receptor beta chains sequenced from one sample in a study of identifying expanded T cells in peripheral blood. TCRdb's copy holds only in-frame clones and misses some; the assay was immunoSEQ multiplex PCR. The top ten hold under 5% of the sample, which has 55,000 to 75,000 clones, around 87% seen once. The sequenced material came from blood. Source of these receptors: a person aged 18 to 70 in good health.

The genes are TRBV6-4 and TRBJ2-2; 10 positions agree with TRBD1. CDR3 length: 16 residues. Germline assignment: CDR1 MRHNA and CDR2 SNTAGT. Unmatched junction bases numbered 6, after V lost 4 bases and J lost 4 bases. The CDR3 DNA follows: TGTGCCAGCAGTGCCTCCGGGACAGGGGTCACCGGGGAGCTGTTTTTT. This encodes CASSASGTGVTGELFF.

V and J are TRBV27 and TRBJ1-3; TRBD1 might be the D (5 bases). The CDR3 sequence is 15 residues long. Trimming stripped 3 bases from V and 0 bases from J, with 9 bases between. Germline V CDR1 and CDR2: MNHEY, SMNVEV (reference sequence). The CDR3 DNA sequence: TGTGCCAGCAGTTTTTCAGGGAGCTCTGGAAACACCATATATTTT. Its protein is CASSFSGSSGNTIYF.

V usage is TRBV2 and J usage is TRBJ1-5, with a weak D call TRBD1 (5 bases). The V end was cut by 2 bases, the J end by 5 bases, with 10 bases between. The V gene's germline CDR1 is SNHLY and CDR2 FYNNEI. This CDR3 region has 14 residues. CDR3 nucleotide sequence: TGTGCCAGCAGTGAAAGCAGGGTCGATCAGCCCCAGCATTTT. Its protein product is CASSESRVDQPQHF.

This chain joins TRBV6-1 and TRBJ2-3; D might be TRBD1 (6 bases). CDR1 is MNHNS and CDR2 is SASEGT in the germline V gene. V was shortened by 6 bases and J by 5 bases, with 18 bases between the two germline ends. CDR3 size: 15 residues. CDR3 in amino acids: CASRHRDMQVDTQYF. The CDR3 coding sequence is TGTGCCAGCAGGCACCGGGACATGCAGGTAGATACGCAGTATTTT.

The rearrangement uses TRBV25-1 and TRBJ1-2; the D gene is possibly TRBD1 (5 bases). This CDR3 spans 16 amino acids. Trimming removed 1 base at V and 3 bases at J, with 15 bases between. CDR1 is MGHDK, CDR2 SYGVNS, per germline. For the CDR3, the DNA is TGTGCCAGCAGTGAATCATCGGCGGGACCGCACTATGGCTACACCTTC. Protein: CASSESSAGPHYGYTF.

The chain links TRBV19 to TRBJ1-2, with D perhaps TRBD1 (5 bases). This CDR3 has 15 residues. V lost 5 bases, J lost 1 base, and 14 bases lay in between. Germline CDR1 is LNHDA and CDR2 is SQIVND (reference sequence). The CDR3 DNA reads as TGTGCCAGTAGTGCCCGGGACGCAGTTAACTATGGCTACACCTTC. This encodes CASSARDAVNYGYTF.

The V gene is TRBV5-6, the J gene TRBJ1-4, with D possibly TRBD1 on 6 matching bases. Between the trimmed V and J ends, which lost 3 bases and 5 bases, there was a span of 11 bases. Germline loops: CDR1 SGHDT, CDR2 YYEEEE. CDR3 length: 14 amino acids. CDR3 protein: CASSYRVTNEKLFF. Written as DNA, the CDR3 is TGTGCCAGCAGCTACAGGGTCACCAATGAAAAACTGTTTTTT.

The chain joins TRBV10-3 to TRBJ2-2; 7 nucleotides line up with TRBD2. Germline V CDR1 and CDR2: ENHRY, SYGVKD. Germline trimming cut 0 bases from V and 6 bases from J; bases unmatched to any gene: 4. This CDR3 is 15 amino acids long. The CDR3 spells CAISESGLGAGELFF. CDR3 bases: TGTGCCATCAGTGAGTCCGGACTAGGGGCCGGGGAGCTGTTTTTT.

By sample share, this clone is medium-sized (0.01 to 0.1%). The chain recombines TRBV6-5 with TRBJ2-7, with 11 bases aligning to TRBD1. Trimming took 0 bases from V and 6 from J; bases not matched to a gene: 4. Germline CDR1 is MNHEY and CDR2 is SVGAGI. This CDR3 spans 15 amino acids. DNA for the CDR3: TGTGCCAGCAGTTACTCGTCGGGACAGGGGGGCGAGCAGTACTTC. Its protein product is CASSYSSGQGGEQYF.

The chain couples TRBV7-9 to TRBJ2-5; D uncertain. The V end lost 5 bases, the J end lost 5 bases, and 15 bases lay between the germline ends. The CDR3 sequence is 14 residues long. The germline V gene encodes CDR1 SEHNR and CDR2 FQNEAQ (reference sequence). CDR3 DNA: TGTGCCAGCAGCCCAGAGGTGGGCCGGGAGACCCAGTACTTC. It encodes CASSPEVGRETQYF.

The chain recombines TRBV19 with TRBJ1-6, with 8 bases aligning to TRBD1. The CDR3 consists of 16 residues. CDR1 and CDR2 (germline): LNHDA, SQIVND (reference sequence). V lost 5 bases, J lost 3 bases, and 6 bases stayed unmatched. This chain's CDR3 is CASSAADRGYNSPLHF. The CDR3 coding sequence is TGTGCCAGTAGTGCCGCTGACAGGGGCTATAATTCACCCCTCCACTTT.

The V gene is TRBV14, the J gene TRBJ1-1; D is ambiguous. The CDR3 consists of 15 residues. CDR1 is SGHDN, CDR2 FVKESK, per germline. The germline V and J ends were trimmed by 0 bases and 4 bases, with 12 bases remaining between them. The CDR3 sequence is CASSQDRSLSTEAFF. In DNA, the CDR3 is TGTGCCAGCAGCCAAGACAGGTCTTTGAGCACTGAAGCTTTCTTT.

The chain links TRBV29-1 to TRBJ2-7; D is unresolved. V was shortened by 4 bases and J by 7 bases, with 14 bases between the two germline ends. Germline CDR1 is SQVTM and CDR2 is ANQGSEA. This CDR3 spans 12 amino acids. This CDR3 is CSVAGSPREQYF. CDR3 DNA sequence: TGCAGCGTTGCTGGGTCCCCCCGGGAGCAGTACTTC.

This CDR3 is CASSEKLAGGSTTDTQYF. The CDR3 region has the DNA TGTGCCAGCAGTGAAAAACTAGCGGGGGGTTCCACCACAGATACGCAGTATTTT. The chain joins TRBV2 to TRBJ2-3, with 12 nucleotides matching TRBD2. Trimming removed 2 bases from V and 2 bases from J; junction bases left unmatched: 8. This CDR3 comprises 18 residues. Germline V gene data show CDR1 as SNHLY and CDR2 as FYNNEI.

The J gene is TRBJ2-7, the V gene TRBV7-2; D is possibly TRBD1 (6 bases). Deletions cut 4 bases from V and 5 bases from J, with 12 bases between. CDR1 SGHTA and CDR2 FQGNSA come from the germline V gene. CDR3 length equals 13 residues. For the CDR3, the DNA is TGTGCCAGCAGCTCGCAACAGGGTAACGAGCAGTACTTC. Protein sequence: CASSSQQGNEQYF. The full variable domain, with the rest looked up from reference TRBV7-2 and TRBJ2-7, is GAGVSQSPSNKVTEKGKDVELRCDPISGHTALYWYRQSLGQGLEFLIYFQGNSAPDKSGLPSDRFSAERTGGSVSTLTIQRTQQEDSAVYLCASSSQQGNEQYFGPGTRLTVT.

DNA of the CDR3: TGTGCCAGCAGCTGGGGGACAGGGGGTGTGACCCAGTACTTC. Amino acid sequence: CASSWGTGGVTQYF. The rearrangement joins TRBV5-6 to TRBJ2-5; 11 nucleotides agree with TRBD1. CDR3 length equals 14 residues. V was clipped by 3 bases and J by 7 bases; unmatched bases: 5. Germline V CDR1 and CDR2: SGHDT, YYEEEE. The whole variable domain, filled in from reference TRBV5-6 and TRBJ2-5, reads DAGVTQSPTHLIKTRGQQVTLRCSPKSGHDTVSWYQQALGQGPQFIFQYYEEEERQRGNFPDRFSGHQFPNYSSELNVNALLLGDSALYLCASSWGTGGVTQYFGPGTRLLVL.

This clone has more than one count but fewer than ten. This chain uses TRBV4-2 with TRBJ2-2; D remains ambiguous. Trimming pared 1 base from V and 2 bases from J, leaving 11 bases between. This CDR3 has 16 residues. The V gene's germline CDR1 is LGHNA and CDR2 YNFKEQ. The CDR3 sequence: CASSQVSGDNTGELFF. The CDR3 coding sequence is TGTGCCAGCAGCCAAGTCTCCGGAGACAACACCGGGGAGCTGTTTTTT.

Concerning this clone itself: The same CDR3 is also encoded by other DNA sequences in this sample. The chain employs TRBV9 and TRBJ2-7; no definite D call. Germline V gene sequence: CDR1 SGDLS, CDR2 YYNGEE. The CDR3 totals 13 residues. Trimming took 0 bases from V and 3 from J, leaving 7 bases between them. The CDR3 sequence is CASSVGIGYEQYF. The CDR3 nucleotides are TGTGCCAGCAGCGTAGGTATAGGCTACGAGCAGTACTTC. The full variable domain, with the rest looked up from reference TRBV9 and TRBJ2-7, is DSGVTQTPKHLITATGQRVTLRCSPRSGDLSVYWYQQSLDQGLQFLIQYYNGEERAKGNILERFSAQQFPDLHSELNLSSLELGDSALYFCASSVGIGYEQYFGPGTRLTVT.

This chain connects TRBV20-1 to TRBJ1-1; no clear D. Germline CDR1 DFQATT, CDR2 SNEGSKA (reference sequence). This CDR3 is 11 amino acids long. The germline V and J ends were trimmed by 6 bases and 6 bases, with 11 bases remaining between them. The CDR3 DNA is TGCAGTGCGATCGCAACGGCTGAAGCTTTCTTT. Protein: CSAIATAEAFF.

The chain recombines TRBV5-1 with TRBJ1-1, with 8 bases aligning to TRBD1. Germline V gene data show CDR1 as SGHRS and CDR2 as YFSETQ. This CDR3 spans 15 amino acids. J lost 3 bases, V lost 4 bases, and 8 bases had no gene match. The CDR3 DNA is TGCGCCAGCAGCCCCCCTGACAGGGGCTACACTGAAGCTTTCTTT. Residues: CASSPPDRGYTEAFF.

This chain connects TRBV5-5 to TRBJ1-4, with D possibly matching TRBD1 (6 bases). The V end lost 0 bases, the J end lost 8 bases, and 14 bases lay between the germline ends. Germline V gene sequence: CDR1 SGHKS, CDR2 YYEKEE (reference sequence). The CDR3 length is 15 residues. CDR3 nucleotides: TGTGCCAGCAGCTTGGTGGGGGCGGTGGGAGAAAAACTGTTTTTT. It specifies CASSLVGAVGEKLFF.

The V call is TRBV2, the J call TRBJ1-4, with 7 bases matching TRBD1. The CDR3 has 15 amino acids. Germline CDR1 SNHLY, CDR2 FYNNEI. V was clipped by 0 bases and J by 5 bases; unmatched bases: 3. The CDR3 region is CASSEAGTANEKLFF. The CDR3 DNA reads as TGTGCCAGCAGTGAAGCAGGGACAGCAAATGAAAAACTGTTTTTT.

J is TRBJ2-7 and V is TRBV2, with D possibly TRBD1 on 6 matching bases. Germline values: CDR1 SNHLY, CDR2 FYNNEI. V was shortened by 5 bases and J by 4 bases, with 12 bases between the two germline ends. The CDR3 spans 13 residues. The CDR3 nucleotides read TGTGCCAGCAGTCGGGACATTTCATACGAGCAGTACTTC. Protein: CASSRDISYEQYF.

The V call is TRBV6-1, the J call TRBJ1-5, with no clear D. The CDR3 runs to 16 residues. CDR1 and CDR2 (germline): MNHNS, SASEGT. V shed 1 base and J shed 5 bases, with 15 bases lying between them. The CDR3 sequence: CASSEGAGHGYQPQHF. The CDR3 DNA reads as TGTGCCAGCAGTGAAGGGGCAGGCCATGGGTATCAGCCCCAGCATTTT.

This chain links TRBV9 with TRBJ2-1, with 8 bases that match TRBD2. The germline CDR1 and CDR2 sequences are SGDLS and YYNGEE. The CDR3 runs 16 residues. V gave up 0 bases and J gave up 4 bases; unmatched junction bases: 6. The CDR3 bases are TGTGCCAGCAGCGTAGCCCCAGCGGGGGCTTACAATGAGCAGTTCTTC. Its protein product is CASSVAPAGAYNEQFF.

This clone was observed once. The genes are TRBV2 and TRBJ2-5; 9 nucleotides match TRBD1. Trimming at V came to 11 bases and at J to 5 bases, leaving 6 bases not matched to a gene. The CDR3 extends over 12 amino acids. CDR1 and CDR2 (germline): SNHLY, FYNNEI. This CDR3 is CASGTGRETQYF. The CDR3 DNA is TGTGCCTCAGGGACAGGGAGGGAGACCCAGTACTTC.

This clone was observed a few times. The chain is built from TRBV9 and TRBJ1-2, with 7 bases matching TRBD1. This CDR3 has 13 amino acids. Trimming cost V 3 bases and J 6 bases; bases outside gene matches: 5. Germline CDR1 reads SGDLS; CDR2 reads YYNGEE. CDR3 in amino acids: CASSAGTEHGYTF. Written as DNA, the CDR3 is TGTGCCAGCAGCGCCGGGACAGAGCATGGCTACACCTTC.